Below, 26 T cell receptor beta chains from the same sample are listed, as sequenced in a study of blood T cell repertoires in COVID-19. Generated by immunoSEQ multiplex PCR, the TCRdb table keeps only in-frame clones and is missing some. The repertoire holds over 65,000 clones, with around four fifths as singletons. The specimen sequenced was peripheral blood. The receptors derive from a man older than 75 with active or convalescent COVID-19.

The CDR3 coding sequence is TGCGCCAGCAGCTTAGGTCCGGGACAGGGGACTGAAAAACTGTTTTTT. Its translation is CASSLGPGQGTEKLFF. The rearrangement joins TRBV5-1 to TRBJ1-4; 10 bases align to TRBD1. J was trimmed by 7 bases and V by 2 bases; bases with no gene match: 8. This CDR3 region has 16 residues. In germline, CDR1 is SGHRS, CDR2 YFSETQ.

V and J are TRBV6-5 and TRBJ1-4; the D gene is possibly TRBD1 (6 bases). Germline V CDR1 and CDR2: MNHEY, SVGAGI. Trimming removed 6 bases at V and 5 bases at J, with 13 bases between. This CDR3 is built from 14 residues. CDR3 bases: TGTGCCAGCAGCCGGACAGCATCGAATGAAAAACTGTTTTTT. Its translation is CASSRTASNEKLFF.

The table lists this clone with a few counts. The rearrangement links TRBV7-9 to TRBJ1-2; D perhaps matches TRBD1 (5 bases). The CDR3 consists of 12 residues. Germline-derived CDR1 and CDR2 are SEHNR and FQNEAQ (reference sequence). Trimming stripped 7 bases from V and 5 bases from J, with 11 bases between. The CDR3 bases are TGTGCCAGCAATCCTGGGGGGTATGGCTACACCTTC. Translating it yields CASNPGGYGYTF.

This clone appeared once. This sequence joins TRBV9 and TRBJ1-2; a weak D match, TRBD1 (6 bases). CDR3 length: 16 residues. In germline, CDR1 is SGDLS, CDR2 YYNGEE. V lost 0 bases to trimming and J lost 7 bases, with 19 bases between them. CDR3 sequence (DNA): TGTGCCAGCAGCGTAGCCCCCCTGGCAGGGGTCGGTGGCTACACCTTC. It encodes CASSVAPLAGVGGYTF.

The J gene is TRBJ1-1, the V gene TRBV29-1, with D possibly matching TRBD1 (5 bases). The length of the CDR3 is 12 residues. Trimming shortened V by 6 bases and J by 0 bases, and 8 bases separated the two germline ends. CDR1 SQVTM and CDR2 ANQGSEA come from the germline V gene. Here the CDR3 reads CSVLTVNTEAFF. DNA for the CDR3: TGCAGCGTATTGACAGTGAACACTGAAGCTTTCTTT.

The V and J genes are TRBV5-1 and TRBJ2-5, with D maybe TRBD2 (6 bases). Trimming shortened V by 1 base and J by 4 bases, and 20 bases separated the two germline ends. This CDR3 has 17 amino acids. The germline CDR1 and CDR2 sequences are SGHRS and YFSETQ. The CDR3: CASSLYFREENGETQYF. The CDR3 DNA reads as TGCGCCAGCAGCTTGTATTTCAGGGAGGAAAATGGAGAGACCCAGTACTTC. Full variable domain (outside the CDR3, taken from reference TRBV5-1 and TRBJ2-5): KAGVTQTPRYLIKTRGQQVTLSCSPISGHRSVSWYQQTPGQGLQFLFEYFSETQRNKGNFPGRFSGRQFSNSRSEMNVSTLELGDSALYLCASSLYFREENGETQYFGPGTRLLVL.

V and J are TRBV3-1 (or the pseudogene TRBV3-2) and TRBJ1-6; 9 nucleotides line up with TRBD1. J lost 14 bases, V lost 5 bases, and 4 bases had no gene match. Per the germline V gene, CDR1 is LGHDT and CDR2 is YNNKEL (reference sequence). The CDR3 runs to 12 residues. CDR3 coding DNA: TGTGCCAGCAGCACAGGGGGCCAGACCCTCCACTTT. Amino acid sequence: CASSTGGQTLHF.

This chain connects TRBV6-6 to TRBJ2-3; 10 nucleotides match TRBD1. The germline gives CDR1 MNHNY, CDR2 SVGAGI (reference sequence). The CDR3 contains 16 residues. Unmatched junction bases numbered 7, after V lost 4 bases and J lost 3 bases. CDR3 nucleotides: TGTGCCAGCAGTTCCCGGGACAGGGGATGGACAGATACGCAGTATTTT. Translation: CASSSRDRGWTDTQYF.

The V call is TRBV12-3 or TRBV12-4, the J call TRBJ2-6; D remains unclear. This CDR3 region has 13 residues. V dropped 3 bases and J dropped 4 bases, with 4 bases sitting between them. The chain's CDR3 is CASSFMGANVLTF. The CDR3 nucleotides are TGTGCCAGCAGTTTCATGGGGGCCAACGTCCTGACTTTC.

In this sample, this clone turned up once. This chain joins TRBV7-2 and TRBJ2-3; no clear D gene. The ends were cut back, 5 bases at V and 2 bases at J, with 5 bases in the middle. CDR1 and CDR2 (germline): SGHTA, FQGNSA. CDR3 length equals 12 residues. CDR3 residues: CASSRFTDTQYF. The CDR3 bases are TGTGCCAGCAGCCGTTTCACAGATACGCAGTATTTT.

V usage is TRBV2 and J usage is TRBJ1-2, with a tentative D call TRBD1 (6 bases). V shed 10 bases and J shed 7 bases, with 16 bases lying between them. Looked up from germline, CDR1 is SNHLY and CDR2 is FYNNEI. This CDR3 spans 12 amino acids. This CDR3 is CANVQGLGGYTF. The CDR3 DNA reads TGTGCCAACGTACAGGGCTTGGGTGGCTACACCTTC.

CDR3: CASSPGEVGYTF. CDR3 DNA: TGTGCCAGCAGTCCCGGAGAGGTTGGCTACACCTTC. The chain links TRBV12-3 or TRBV12-4 to TRBJ1-2; D is undetermined. The CDR3 has 12 amino acids. V was cut by 5 bases and J by 7 bases, with 11 bases left in between.

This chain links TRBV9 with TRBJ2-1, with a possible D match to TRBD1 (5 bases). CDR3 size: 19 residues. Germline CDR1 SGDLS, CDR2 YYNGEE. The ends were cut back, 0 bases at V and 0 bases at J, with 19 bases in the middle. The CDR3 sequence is CASSVATVTAMSSYNEQFF. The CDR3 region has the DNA TGTGCCAGCAGCGTAGCTACTGTGACAGCCATGAGCTCCTACAATGAGCAGTTCTTC.

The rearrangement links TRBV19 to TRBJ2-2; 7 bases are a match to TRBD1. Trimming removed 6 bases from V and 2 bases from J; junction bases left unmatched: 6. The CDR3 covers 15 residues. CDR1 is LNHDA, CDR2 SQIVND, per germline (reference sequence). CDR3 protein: CASRVGTANTGELFF. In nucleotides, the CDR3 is TGTGCCAGTAGGGTTGGGACAGCAAACACCGGGGAGCTGTTTTTT.

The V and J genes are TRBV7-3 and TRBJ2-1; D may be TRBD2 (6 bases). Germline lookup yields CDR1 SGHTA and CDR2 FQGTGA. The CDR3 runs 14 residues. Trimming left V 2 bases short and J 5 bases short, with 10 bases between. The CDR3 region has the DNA TGTGCCAGCAGCTTACATGGGGGGAACAATGAGCAGTTCTTC. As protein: CASSLHGGNNEQFF. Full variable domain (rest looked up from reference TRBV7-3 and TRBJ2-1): GAGVSQTPSNKVTEKGKYVELRCDPISGHTALYWYRQSLGQGPEFLIYFQGTGAADDSGLPNDRFFAVRPEGSVSTLKIQRTERGDSAVYLCASSLHGGNNEQFFGPGTRLTVL.

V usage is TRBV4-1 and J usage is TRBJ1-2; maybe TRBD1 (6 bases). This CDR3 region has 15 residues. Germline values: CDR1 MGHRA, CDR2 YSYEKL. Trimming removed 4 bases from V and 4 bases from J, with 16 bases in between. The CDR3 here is CASSLGQSPAYGYTF. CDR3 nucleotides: TGCGCCAGCAGCCTAGGACAGTCCCCTGCCTATGGCTACACCTTC.

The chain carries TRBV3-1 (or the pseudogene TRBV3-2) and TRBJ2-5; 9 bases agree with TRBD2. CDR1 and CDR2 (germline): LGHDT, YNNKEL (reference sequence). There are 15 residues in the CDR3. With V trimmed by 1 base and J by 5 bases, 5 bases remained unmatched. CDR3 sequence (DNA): TGTGCCAGCAGCCAAGGGCGCGGGAGGGAGGAGACCCAGTACTTC. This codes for CASSQGRGREETQYF.

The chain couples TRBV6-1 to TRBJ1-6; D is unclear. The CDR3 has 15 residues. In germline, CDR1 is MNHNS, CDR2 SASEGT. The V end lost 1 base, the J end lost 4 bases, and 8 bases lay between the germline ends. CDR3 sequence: CASSEEGGYNSPLHF. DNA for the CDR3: TGTGCCAGCAGTGAAGAAGGAGGATATAATTCACCCCTCCACTTT.

The CDR3 nucleotides read TGTGCCAGCAAACCGGGACAGGGGAACACTGAAGCTTTCTTT. Translating it yields CASKPGQGNTEAFF. The chain links TRBV6-5 to TRBJ1-1, with 9 bases that match TRBD1. The CDR3 has 14 residues. The germline V gene has CDR1 MNHEY and CDR2 SVGAGI. Trimming at V came to 7 bases and at J to 1 base, leaving 4 bases not matched to a gene.

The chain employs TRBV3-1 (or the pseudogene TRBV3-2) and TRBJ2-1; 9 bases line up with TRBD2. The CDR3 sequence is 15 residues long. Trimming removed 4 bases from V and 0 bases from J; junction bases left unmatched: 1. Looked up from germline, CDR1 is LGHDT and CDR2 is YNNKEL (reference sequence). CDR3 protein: CASSPSGDSYNEQFF. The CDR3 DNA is TGTGCCAGCAGCCCTAGCGGGGACTCCTACAATGAGCAGTTCTTC.

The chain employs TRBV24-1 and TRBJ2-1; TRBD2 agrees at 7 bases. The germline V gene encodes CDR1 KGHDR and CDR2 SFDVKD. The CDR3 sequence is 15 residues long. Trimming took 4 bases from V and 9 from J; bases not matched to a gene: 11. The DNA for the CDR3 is TGTGCCACCAGTGAACCCGGGACTACATTAGGTGAGCAGTTCTTC. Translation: CATSEPGTTLGEQFF.

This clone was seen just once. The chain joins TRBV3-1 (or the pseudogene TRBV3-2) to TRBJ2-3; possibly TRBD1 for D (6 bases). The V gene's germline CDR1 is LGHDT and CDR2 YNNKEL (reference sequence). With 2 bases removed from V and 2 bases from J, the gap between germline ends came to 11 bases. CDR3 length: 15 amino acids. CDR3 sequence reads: CASSQTGHHTDTQYF. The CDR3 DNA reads TGTGCCAGCAGCCAAACGGGACACCACACAGATACGCAGTATTTT.

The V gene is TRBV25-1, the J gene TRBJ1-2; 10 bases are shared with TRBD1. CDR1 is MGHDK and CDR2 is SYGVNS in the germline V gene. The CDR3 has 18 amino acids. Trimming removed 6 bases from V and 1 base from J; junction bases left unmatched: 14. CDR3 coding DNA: TGTGCCAGCAGCGGAACCTTAGGACAGGGGGTAGATAACTATGGCTACACCTTC. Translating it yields CASSGTLGQGVDNYGYTF.

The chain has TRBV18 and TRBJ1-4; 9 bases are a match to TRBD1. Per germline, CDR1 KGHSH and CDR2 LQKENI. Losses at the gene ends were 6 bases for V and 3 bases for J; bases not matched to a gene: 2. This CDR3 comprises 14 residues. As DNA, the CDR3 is TGTGCCAGCTCGACAGGGGGATCTAATGAAAAACTGTTTTTT. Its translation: CASSTGGSNEKLFF.

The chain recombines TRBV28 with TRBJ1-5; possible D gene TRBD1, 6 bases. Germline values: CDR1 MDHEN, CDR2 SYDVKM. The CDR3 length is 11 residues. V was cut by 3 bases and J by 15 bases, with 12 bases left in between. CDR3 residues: CASSFTGSRHF. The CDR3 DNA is TGTGCCAGCAGTTTCACAGGGAGTCGGCATTTT.

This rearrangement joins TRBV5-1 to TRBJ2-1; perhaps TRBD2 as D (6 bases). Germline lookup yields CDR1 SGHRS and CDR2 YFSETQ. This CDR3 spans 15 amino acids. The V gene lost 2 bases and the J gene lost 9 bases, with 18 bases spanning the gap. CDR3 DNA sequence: TGCGCCAGCAGCTTTGATGGAGGGCCTCAAGGTGAGCAGTTCTTC. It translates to CASSFDGGPQGEQFF.